The rows below give T cell receptor beta chains drawn from one sample of a study of blood T cell dynamics during melanoma immunotherapy. Data came from immunoSEQ multiplex PCR; TCRdb stores just in-frame clones and leaves some out. This sample carries roughly 9,700 clones, about 90% of them seen once, and the ten largest clones take roughly 32%. The material was blood, obtained from a patient treated with checkpoint blockade. The origin of the receptors is a human donor with melanoma. The CDR3 runs from the conserved cysteine through the conserved F or W. A D gene is named only where the DNA matches it firmly. Some rows mark clone size as missing; the rest say once, few, many or name a class of expanded clone.

J gene,V gene,D gene,clone size,CDR3 DNA,CDR3 protein
TRBJ2-7,TRBV29-1,-,-,TGCAGCGTTGGGGGGGCGGGCCCGGCTTCGCGGAACGAGCAGTACTTC,CSVGGAGPASRNEQYF
TRBJ1-1,TRBV10-3,-,-,TGTGCCATCAGGTCAGGGATGAACACTGAAGCTTTCTTT,CAIRSGMNTEAFF
TRBJ1-3,TRBV28,-,-,TGTGCCAGCAGTCCACGACAGGTTATCTCTGGAAACACCATATATTTT,CASSPRQVISGNTIYF
TRBJ2-3,TRBV4-1,-,-,TGCGCCAGCAGCCGAGTGGGGGGAGCTGATACGCAGTATTTT,CASSRVGGADTQYF
TRBJ2-1,TRBV4-2,TRBD2,-,TGTGCCAGCAGCCAAGAGGCGGGGGGGAGCTCCTACAATGAGCAGTTCTTC,CASSQEAGGSSYNEQFF
TRBJ1-5,TRBV27,TRBD1,-,TGTGCCAGCAGTTCCGCCAGGGGGCAGGGGAGCAATCAGCCCCAGCATTTT,CASSSARGQGSNQPQHF
TRBJ2-7,TRBV18,-,-,TGTGCCAGCTCACCTGGGCAGTCCTACGAGCAGTACTTC,CASSPGQSYEQYF
TRBJ1-6,TRBV12-5,-,-,TGTGCCACCGGGGGTTTGGATAATTCACCCCTCCACTTT,CATGGLDNSPLHF
TRBJ2-3,TRBV7-2,TRBD2,few,TGTGCCAGCAGCGGGCGGGGGGATACGCAGTATTTT,CASSGRGDTQYF
TRBJ1-5,TRBV2,-,-,TGTGCCAGCATGGCGACGGGGGGCAATCAGCCCCAGCATTTT,CASMATGGNQPQHF
TRBJ2-1,TRBV7-7,-,-,TGTGCCAGCAGCTTAGTCGTCTCCCACGGTGAGCAGTTCTTC,CASSLVVSHGEQFF
TRBJ2-5,TRBV4-1,-,once,TGCGCCAGCAGCCAAGGCTGGGCAGGCCAACAAGAGACCCAGTACTTC,CASSQGWAGQQETQYF
TRBJ1-3,TRBV27,TRBD1,few,TGTGCCAGCCCAGGGGGCGTAGGAAACACCATATATTTT,CASPGGVGNTIYF
TRBJ2-4,TRBV9,-,-,TGTGCCAGCCTTGGGGCCAAAAACATTCAGTACTTC,CASLGAKNIQYF
TRBJ2-7,TRBV7-2,-,-,TGTGCCAGCAGCTTAGGTCCCACCGTGGGCGAGCAGTACTTC,CASSLGPTVGEQYF
TRBJ2-7,TRBV28,TRBD1,-,TGTGCCAGCAGTACCCCATCCGGGACAGGGGTATACGAGCAGTACTTC,CASSTPSGTGVYEQYF
TRBJ2-3,TRBV11-3,-,-,TGTGCCAGCAGCTTAGGTGGTCAGGGGGATACGCAGTATTTT,CASSLGGQGDTQYF
TRBJ2-7,TRBV4-1,-,-,TGCGCCACCACCCCGGACCGGGACCGGCCCCACGAGCAGTACTTC,CATTPDRDRPHEQYF
TRBJ2-5,TRBV27,-,-,TGTGCCAGCAGTCCCCTGTACCAAGAGACCCAGTACTTC,CASSPLYQETQYF
TRBJ2-7,TRBV7-9,TRBD2,-,TGTGCCAGCAGCCCGGAAGCGGGAGAGTACGAGCAGTACTTC,CASSPEAGEYEQYF
TRBJ2-7,TRBV4-1,-,-,TGCGCCAGCAGCCAAGAGCGAGGGGCCGACTACGAGCAGTACTTC,CASSQERGADYEQYF
TRBJ2-5,TRBV10-3,-,-,TGTGCCATCAGTGAGTCTAGGGGTTCGGGGGAGACCCAGTACTTC,CAISESRGSGETQYF
TRBJ1-4,TRBV7-9,-,-,TGTGCCAGCAGCTTAGAGGACAGCCTTAATGAAAAACTGTTTTTT,CASSLEDSLNEKLFF
TRBJ2-3,TRBV5-1,TRBD1,-,TGCGCCAGCAGCTCGCAGGGACAGGGACGGGCGCAGTATTTT,CASSSQGQGRAQYF
TRBJ2-2,TRBV7-2,TRBD1,-,TGTGCCTGCCGCGGGACAGGGACGTCCGGGGAGCTGTTTTTT,CACRGTGTSGELFF
TRBJ2-1,TRBV4-3,TRBD1,-,TGCGCCAGCAGCCCTCCGGACAGGGGCTCCTACAATGAGCAGTTCTTC,CASSPPDRGSYNEQFF
TRBJ1-2,TRBV7-9,-,-,TGTGCCAGCAGCCCCCGGGCCGCCTATGGCTACACCTTC,CASSPRAAYGYTF
TRBJ1-6,TRBV27,TRBD1,-,TGTGCCAGCAGATTCCGGACAGGGGATGGTTCACCCCTCCACTTT,CASRFRTGDGSPLHF
TRBJ2-5,TRBV7-7,TRBD1,once,TGTGCTAGCAGCAGGGGGACGGGGCAAGAGACCCAGTACTTC,CASSRGTGQETQYF
TRBJ2-1,TRBV7-4,-,-,TGTGCCAGCAGCTTAGTCGTCTCCCACGGTGAGCAGTTCTTC,CASSLVVSHGEQFF
TRBJ2-7,TRBV2,TRBD2,-,TGTGCCAGCGGGGGGGTCGGGTCCTACGAGCAGTACTTC,CASGGVGSYEQYF
TRBJ1-3,TRBV29-1,-,-,TGCAGCGTTGTCGACAGGCCCAACTCTGGAAACACCATATATTTT,CSVVDRPNSGNTIYF
TRBJ2-7,TRBV7-2,-,-,TGTGCCAGCAGCTTAGGTCCGGGAGACGAGCAGTACTTC,CASSLGPGDEQYF
TRBJ2-7,TRBV11-3,-,once,TGTGCCAGCAGCTTACAGGGCTCCTACGAGCAGTACTTC,CASSLQGSYEQYF
TRBJ2-7,TRBV7-9,TRBD2,-,TGTGCCAGCAGCCCTTCGGGGGGGAGCTCCTACGAGCAGTACTTC,CASSPSGGSSYEQYF
TRBJ2-1,TRBV14,TRBD2,-,TGTGCCAGCAGCCCCCCCGGGACTAGCGGGAGCAATGAGCAGTTCTTC,CASSPPGTSGSNEQFF
TRBJ2-3,TRBV30,-,-,TGTGCCTGGAGTGGGGAGCGGCAGTATTTT,CAWSGERQYF
TRBJ1-4,TRBV4-2,-,-,TGTGCCAGCAGCCCTCGGGGGGGGGCCGGGAATAATGAAAAACTGTTTTTT,CASSPRGGAGNNEKLFF
TRBJ1-5,TRBV21-1,-,once,TGTGCCAGCAGCAAATTCAGTCAGAAGGATTTT,CASSKFSQKDF
TRBJ2-5,TRBV10-3,TRBD2,-,TGTGCCATCAGCGGACTAGCGGGTGAGACCCAGTACTTC,CAISGLAGETQYF
TRBJ1-4,TRBV11-2,TRBD1,once,TGTGCCAGCAGAGGGGGCGCGGGTGAAAAACTGTTTTTT,CASRGGAGEKLFF
TRBJ2-3,TRBV5-4,TRBD2,-,TGTGCCAGCAGCACACTAGCGGGAGATGGGAGCTTCTCAGATACGCAGTATTTT,CASSTLAGDGSFSDTQYF
TRBJ1-5,TRBV7-9,-,-,TGTGCCAGCAGCCCCGGACCGGGGAATCAGCCCCAGCATTTT,CASSPGPGNQPQHF
TRBJ2-7,TRBV6-6,-,-,TGTGCCAGCAGCCCACCCCCCGGGAAGCAGTACTTC,CASSPPPGKQYF
TRBJ2-1,TRBV6-4,TRBD2,once,TGTGCCAGCAGTGACTCGCGGCTAGCGGGAGAGGATGAGCAGTTCTTC,CASSDSRLAGEDEQFF
TRBJ2-3,TRBV5-5,TRBD2,-,TGTGCCAGCAGCGGGACCGGGGGGGATACGCAGTATTTT,CASSGTGGDTQYF
TRBJ2-3,TRBV5-1,-,-,TGCGCCAGCAGCTCGGGGGCAACAGATACGCAGTATTTT,CASSSGATDTQYF
TRBJ2-7,TRBV4-1,-,-,TGCGCCAGCAGCCAAGAACCCAGGGCGGGCGAGCAGTACTTC,CASSQEPRAGEQYF
TRBJ2-1,TRBV5-6,-,-,TGTGCCAGCAGCTCTAGGGGCAATGAGCAGTTCTTC,CASSSRGNEQFF
TRBJ2-7,TRBV29-1,-,-,TGCAGCGTTGAAGTCGGGGGACTCCCCTACGAGCAGTACTTC,CSVEVGGLPYEQYF
TRBJ1-1,TRBV11-1,-,-,TGTGCCAGCAGCCCAATGAACACTGAAGCTTTCTTT,CASSPMNTEAFF
TRBJ2-5,TRBV18,-,-,TGTGCCAGCTCACCCCGCCCGGGGCCACAGGAGACCCAGTACTTC,CASSPRPGPQETQYF
TRBJ2-7,TRBV5-6,TRBD2,-,TGTGCCAGCAGCCCCAGACTAGCGGGAGGCCTGTACTTC,CASSPRLAGGLYF
TRBJ2-5,TRBV10-2,-,-,TGCGCCAGCAAGAGTGGGGTGGGGGAGACCCAGTACTTC,CASKSGVGETQYF
TRBJ1-5,TRBV10-3,TRBD1,-,TGTGCCATCAGCCCCCAGGGGGCCGGCAGCAATCAGCCCCAGCATTTT,CAISPQGAGSNQPQHF
TRBJ1-4,TRBV7-6,-,once,TGTGCCAGCAGCCCCCGCGGGGTAGAAAAACTGTTTTTT,CASSPRGVEKLFF
TRBJ1-5,TRBV28,-,-,TGTGCCAGCAGTTTAGGGCCCGGGGGGTACGGCAATCAGCCCCAGCATTTT,CASSLGPGGYGNQPQHF